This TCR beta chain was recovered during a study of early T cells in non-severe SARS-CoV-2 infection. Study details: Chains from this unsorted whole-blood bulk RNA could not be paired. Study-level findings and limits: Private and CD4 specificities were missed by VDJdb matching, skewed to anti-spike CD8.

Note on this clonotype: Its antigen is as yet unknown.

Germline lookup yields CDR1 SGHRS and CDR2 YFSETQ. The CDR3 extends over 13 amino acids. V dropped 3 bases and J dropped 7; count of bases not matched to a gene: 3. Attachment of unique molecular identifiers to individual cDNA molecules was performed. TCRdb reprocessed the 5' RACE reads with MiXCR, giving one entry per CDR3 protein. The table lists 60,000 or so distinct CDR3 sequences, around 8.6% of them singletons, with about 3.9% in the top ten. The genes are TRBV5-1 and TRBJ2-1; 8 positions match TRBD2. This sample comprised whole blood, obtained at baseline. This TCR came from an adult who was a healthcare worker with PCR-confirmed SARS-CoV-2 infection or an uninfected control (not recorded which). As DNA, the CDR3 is TGCGCCAGCAGCTCGGGACTAGAGAATGAGCAGTTCTTC. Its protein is CASSSGLENEQFF.